The sequence of this T cell receptor (beta chain) was determined in a study of blood T cells in healthy people across ages. Study results and limitations: Long-lived donors had more naive CD4+ cells and higher diversity than aged donors. Naive T cell percentage showed a strong correlation with the diversity of TCR beta. Getting older went along with TCR beta diversity per million T cells dropping roughly linearly.

A second PCR, run for roughly 7 to 12 cycles, used a sample-barcoded 5' primer plus a J-beta primer mix. TCRdb passed the 5' RACE reads through MiXCR, listing each CDR3 protein once. The repertoire includes almost 300,000 distinct CDR3 sequences, 25% to 30% of them detected once, and around 30% sits in the top ten. Comments on this clonotype: Its antigen remains unidentified.

Trimming pared 10 bases from V and 1 base from J, leaving 15 bases between. The CDR3 runs 14 residues. The germline gives CDR1 LGHDT, CDR2 YNNKEL (reference sequence). Ranging in age from roughly 6 to 90, the donors were healthy Caucasian individuals from Russia. Source material: blood. This chain joins TRBV3-1 and TRBJ2-3; tentatively, D is TRBD1 (6 bases). The source of this sequence is a woman between 65 and 79 years old in good health. The CDR3 nucleotides are TGTGCCACCGCCCCGGGACATGGCACAGATACGCAGTATTTT. Translating gives CATAPGHGTDTQYF.